This TCR beta chain stems from a study of shared clonotypes between healthy human individuals. Looking at the study overall: Those who served as donors were a couple of women and three men between the ages of 18 and 49.

Repertoires were generated with immunoSEQ multiplex PCR, while TCRdb's copy carries only in-frame clones and drops some. The data hold over a million clones, with roughly 70% observed a single time. Overall study findings and caveats: Only blood was sampled, and tissue TCR repertoires likely differ from blood ones.

Worth noting for this clone: Its target is not known.

The CDR3 loop spans 14 amino acids. V was clipped by 7 bases and J by 4 bases; unmatched bases: 9. Per the germline V gene, CDR1 is WNHNN and CDR2 is SYGVQD (reference sequence). This receptor was identified in a man aged 18 to 30 in good health. Sequencing was carried out using memory CD4+ T cells sorted from blood. Subset here: CD45RA-negative fraction. The chain joins TRBV10-1 to TRBJ1-2, with 7 bases fitting TRBD1. The CDR3 DNA reads TGCGCCAGCATTCGGGACAGTGGACCCTATGGCTACACCTTC. It specifies CASIRDSGPYGYTF.